This TCR beta chain was obtained from a study of blood T cells in healthy people across ages. Combining a sample-barcoded 5' primer with a J-beta primer mix, a second PCR ran for 7 to 11 cycles. One entry per CDR3 protein, called by TCRdb with MiXCR from the 5' RACE reads. The sample includes approximately 830,000 distinct CDR3 sequences, less than 80% seen only once; the top ten take around 30%. General study points: It was the long-lived donors that had more naive CD4+ cells and higher diversity than aged donors. While age rose, TCR beta diversity per million T cells dropped in a roughly linear way.

There are 13 residues in the CDR3. CDR1 SEHNR and CDR2 FQNEAQ come from the germline V gene (reference sequence). Trimming shortened V by 1 base and J by 5 bases, and 6 bases separated the two germline ends. Worth noting for this clonotype: Antigen: not known.

Donors were healthy Caucasian individuals from Russia aged roughly 6 to 95. Each sample provided at least 6 micrograms of extracted total RNA. The rearrangement joins TRBV7-9 to TRBJ2-1, with D tentatively TRBD1 (6 bases). This clonotype was obtained from a man under 40 in good health. Sequencing used blood. The CDR3 sequence: CASSLEGDNEQFF. The CDR3 DNA reads as TGTGCCAGCAGCTTAGAGGGGGACAATGAGCAGTTCTTC. The full variable domain, its missing parts supplied by reference TRBV7-9 and TRBJ2-1, is DTGVSQNPRHKITKRGQNVTFRCDPISEHNRLYWYRQTLGQGPEFLTYFQNEAQLEKSRLLSDRFSAERPKGSFSTLEIQRTEQGDSAMYLCASSLEGDNEQFFGPGTRLTVL.